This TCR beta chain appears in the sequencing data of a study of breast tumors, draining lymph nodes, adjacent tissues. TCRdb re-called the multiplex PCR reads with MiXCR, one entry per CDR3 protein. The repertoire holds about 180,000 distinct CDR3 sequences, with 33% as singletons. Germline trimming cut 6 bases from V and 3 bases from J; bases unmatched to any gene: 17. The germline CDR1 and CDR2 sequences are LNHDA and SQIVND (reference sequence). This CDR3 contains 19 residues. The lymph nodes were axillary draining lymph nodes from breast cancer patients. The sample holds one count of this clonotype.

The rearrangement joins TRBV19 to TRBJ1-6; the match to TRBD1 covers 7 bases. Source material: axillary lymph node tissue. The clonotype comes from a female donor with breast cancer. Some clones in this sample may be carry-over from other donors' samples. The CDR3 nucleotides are TGTGCCAGTAGAACACAGGGGTTCGATGTGGGGCACTATAATTCACCCCTCCACTTT. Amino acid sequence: CASRTQGFDVGHYNSPLHF.